The 5 T cell receptor beta chains below come from one sample, sequenced in a study of CD8+ T cells in alopecia areata. Sequencing relied on a cDNA template that was reverse transcribed from extracted RNA. The table came from immunoSEQ multiplex PCR; TCRdb's copy has only in-frame clones and leaves some out. Altogether about 180,000 clones are present, about 47% being singletons, with the ten largest covering over 9%. The treatment: oral pan-JAK inhibitor, 5-10 mg twice daily. Sequencing used CD8+ T cells sorted from blood, obtained at approximately week 51, from a patient treated with tofacitinib. These TCRs come from a human donor with alopecia areata.

The chain combines TRBV13 with TRBJ1-6; the D gene is possibly TRBD1 (5 bases). This CDR3 spans 16 amino acids. Trimming stripped 5 bases from V and 8 bases from J, with 19 bases between. CDR1 is PRHDT, CDR2 FYEKMQ, per germline (reference sequence). The CDR3 reads CASSASGQGGYSPLHF. The DNA of the CDR3 is TGTGCCAGCAGCGCTAGTGGTCAGGGAGGGTATTCACCCCTCCACTTT.

This clone was counted between two and nine times. The same CDR3 can be traced to other DNA sequences in this sample. This rearrangement joins TRBV29-1 to TRBJ2-7; 8 bases fit TRBD1. The V and J ends lost 7 bases and 1 base, in that order; junction bases with no gene match: 3. The CDR3 sequence is 12 residues long. In germline, CDR1 is SQVTM, CDR2 ANQGSEA. DNA for the CDR3: TGCAGCGGTGGACAGGGATCCTACGAGCAGTACTTC. It translates to CSGGQGSYEQYF.

This clone has a handful of counts. The genes are TRBV10-3 and TRBJ1-1; weak D call: TRBD1 (5 bases). CDR3 length equals 13 residues. The V gene's germline CDR1 is ENHRY and CDR2 SYGVKD. Trimming pared 4 bases from V and 2 bases from J, leaving 8 bases between. CDR3 DNA sequence: TGTGCCATCAGTGGGGGCTTCAACACTGAAGCTTTCTTT. Amino acids: CAISGGFNTEAFF.

The CDR3 nucleotides read TGTGCCAGCAGCTTGGAGTTCCGGTACGAGCAGTACTTC. It is translated as CASSLEFRYEQYF. This chain connects TRBV11-2 to TRBJ2-7; D uncertain. In germline, CDR1 is SGHAT, CDR2 FQNNGV. V was trimmed by 3 bases and J by 4 bases, leaving 10 bases between them. CDR3 length: 13 residues.

The chain is built from TRBV6-5 and TRBJ1-2; D unclear. Germline V gene sequence: CDR1 MNHEY, CDR2 SVGAGI. Trimming cost V 6 bases and J 7 bases, with 15 bases left between them. The CDR3 is made up of 13 amino acids. CDR3 in DNA: TGTGCCAGCAGCCCGGAAATGGGTGGTGGCTACACCTTC. This encodes CASSPEMGGGYTF.